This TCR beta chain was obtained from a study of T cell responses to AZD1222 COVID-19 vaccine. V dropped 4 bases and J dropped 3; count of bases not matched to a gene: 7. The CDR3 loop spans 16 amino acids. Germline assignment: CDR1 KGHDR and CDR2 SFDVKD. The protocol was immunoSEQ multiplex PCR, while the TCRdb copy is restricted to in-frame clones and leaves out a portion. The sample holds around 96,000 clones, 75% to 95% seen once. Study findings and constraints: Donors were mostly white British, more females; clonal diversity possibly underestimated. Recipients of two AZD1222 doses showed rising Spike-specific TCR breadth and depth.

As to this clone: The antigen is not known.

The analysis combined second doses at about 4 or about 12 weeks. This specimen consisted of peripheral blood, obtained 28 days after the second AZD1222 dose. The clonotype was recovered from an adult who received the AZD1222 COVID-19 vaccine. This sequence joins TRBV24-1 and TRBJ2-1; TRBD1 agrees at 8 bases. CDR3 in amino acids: CATSDLTGDLYNEQFF. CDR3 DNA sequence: TGTGCCACCAGTGACCTGACAGGGGACCTCTACAATGAGCAGTTCTTC.